This T cell receptor (beta chain) was captured in a study of blood T cell repertoires in COVID-19. Across the whole study: Both acute and convalescent COVID-19 samples were obtained from the United States, Italy and Spain. In each case, the material was cDNA or gDNA derived from T cells, B-cell-depleted T cells, or PBMCs.

Losses at the gene ends were 0 bases for V and 0 bases for J; bases not matched to a gene: 7. The CDR3 loop spans 17 amino acids. Germline V gene lookup returns CDR1 SGDLS and CDR2 YYNGEE. In the authors' workflow: Scientists estimated how many nucleated cells there were by amplifying reference gene primers. TCRdb keeps only in-frame clones here, not all; method: immunoSEQ multiplex PCR. V and J calls and clone size are those listed in that table; D and trimming were worked out from the DNA. Counted here are around 60,000 clones, nearly 90% occurring once; the ten biggest clones make up more than 10%.

The sample was peripheral blood. This chain uses TRBV9 with TRBJ1-1; 8 bases match TRBD1. This sequence originates from a man aged 55 to 70 with active COVID-19. The CDR3 is CASSVVPTGALNTEAFF. CDR3 DNA sequence: TGTGCCAGCAGCGTAGTCCCGACAGGGGCGTTGAACACTGAAGCTTTCTTT.